The rows below give T cell receptor beta chains drawn from one sample of a study of cytomegalovirus exposure and HLA in healthy donors. Clones were sequenced by immunoSEQ multiplex PCR, and TCRdb holds only the in-frame ones, with some missing. The table includes 130,000 to 150,000 clones, around 80% detected once. Sequencing was performed on PBMCs. The receptors originated from a woman aged 55-70 years in good health and CMV-seropositive. The CDR3 runs from the conserved cysteine through the conserved F or W. The D gene is left open where the match is weak. The size of a clone is reported for some rows only, either as once, few or many, or as a class for expanded clones.

>TRBJ2-3|TRBV27|-|TRBD2
CASTSRDYSRPDTQYF
TGTGCCAGCACCTCCCGGGACTACTCCCGGCCAGATACGCAGTATTTT
>TRBJ2-7|TRBV27|few|TRBD1
CASGTGPSYEQYF
TGTGCCAGCGGGACAGGGCCGTCCTACGAGCAGTACTTC
>TRBJ2-7|TRBV11-2|-|-
CASSLDYPSSYEQYF
TGTGCCAGCAGCTTAGATTACCCGAGCTCCTACGAGCAGTACTTC
>TRBJ2-1|TRBV4-3|-|TRBD2
CASSQGRLAGGDEQFF
TGCGCCAGCAGCCAAGGTCGCCTAGCGGGAGGAGATGAGCAGTTCTTC
>TRBJ2-3|TRBV29-1|-|TRBD1
CSVAGQGRDTQYF
TGCAGCGTTGCGGGACAGGGGAGAGATACGCAGTATTTT
>TRBJ2-1|TRBV7-2|few|-
CASSLPHYNEQFF
TGTGCCAGCAGCTTACCCCACTACAATGAGCAGTTCTTC
>TRBJ2-7|TRBV5-1|-|TRBD1
CASSFSGQGPGEQYF
TGCGCCAGCAGCTTTTCGGGACAGGGACCGGGCGAGCAGTACTTC
>TRBJ2-7|TRBV5-1|-|TRBD1
CASRLGQGGSYEQYF
TGCGCCAGCCGACTCGGACAGGGAGGCTCCTACGAGCAGTACTTC
>TRBJ2-1|TRBV5-1|-|TRBD2
CASSLGLAGGFNEQFF
TGCGCCAGCAGCTTGGGGCTAGCGGGAGGGTTCAATGAGCAGTTCTTC
>TRBJ2-7|TRBV4-1|-|-
CASSQRPGRWGGYEQYF
TGCGCCAGCAGCCAACGGCCTGGACGTTGGGGCGGCTACGAGCAGTACTTC
>TRBJ2-1|TRBV19|-|-
CASSIGTRHSYNEQFF
TGTGCCAGTAGTATAGGAACCAGGCACTCCTACAATGAGCAGTTCTTC
>TRBJ2-7|TRBV19|-|TRBD2
CASSIDPSGATYEQYF
TGTGCCAGTAGTATAGATCCTAGCGGGGCAACCTACGAGCAGTACTTC
>TRBJ2-6|TRBV4-1|-|-
CASSRGSGANVLTF
TGCGCCAGCAGCCGAGGATCTGGGGCCAACGTCCTGACTTTC
>TRBJ2-6|TRBV19|-|-
CASSLGGFVRSNVLTF
TGTGCCAGTAGCCTCGGGGGATTCGTAAGGTCCAACGTCCTGACTTTC
>TRBJ2-7|TRBV15|-|-
CATSKTPEASYEQYF
TGTGCCACCAGCAAGACTCCCGAGGCCTCCTACGAGCAGTACTTC
>TRBJ1-1|TRBV28|once|-
CASSDRIQWTEAFF
TGTGCCAGCAGCGACAGGATCCAGTGGACTGAAGCTTTCTTT
>TRBJ2-7|TRBV10-3|-|-
CAISLLQGGYPYEQYF
TGTGCCATCAGCCTACTCCAAGGGGGATACCCCTACGAGCAGTACTTC
>TRBJ2-7|TRBV29-1|-|TRBD2
CSVRAGGMGANEQYF
TGCAGCGTTAGGGCGGGGGGAATGGGGGCCAACGAGCAGTACTTC
>TRBJ2-5|TRBV2|-|-
CASSDAGPVQETQYF
TGTGCCAGCAGTGATGCAGGCCCGGTACAAGAGACCCAGTACTTC
>TRBJ2-7|TRBV5-1|-|TRBD1
CASSLVGQGLYLGAEQYF
TGCGCCAGCAGCTTGGTGGGACAGGGACTTTACCTCGGGGCCGAGCAGTACTTC
>TRBJ2-7|TRBV6-4|once|TRBD2
CASSVLAGGPYEQYF
TGTGCCAGCAGTGTGCTAGCGGGAGGGCCCTACGAGCAGTACTTC
>TRBJ1-1|TRBV7-6|-|-
CASSLAGGGTEAFF
TGTGCCAGCAGCTTAGCGGGGGGGGGCACTGAAGCTTTCTTT
>TRBJ2-7|TRBV7-6|-|TRBD2
CASSLADAGGYEQYF
TGTGCCAGCAGCTTAGCCGATGCGGGAGGGTACGAGCAGTACTTC
>TRBJ2-7|TRBV6-1|-|TRBD2
CASSEGLAGGSSYEQYF
TGTGCCAGCAGTGAGGGGCTAGCGGGAGGGTCCTCCTACGAGCAGTACTTC
>TRBJ2-2|TRBV28|few|-
CASRRPILENTGELFF
TGTGCCAGCAGGCGGCCCATTCTAGAGAACACCGGGGAGCTGTTTTTT
>TRBJ1-4|TRBV9|-|-
CASSATATNEKLFF
TGTGCCAGCAGCGCCACGGCAACTAATGAAAAACTGTTTTTT
>TRBJ1-2|TRBV18|-|-
CASSPSGGRENYGYTF
TGTGCCAGCTCACCTAGCGGTGGCAGAGAGAACTATGGCTACACCTTC
>TRBJ2-5|TRBV19|-|TRBD1
CASSASGTGLDETQYF
TGTGCCAGTAGTGCATCCGGGACAGGGCTAGATGAGACCCAGTACTTC
>TRBJ2-2|TRBV6-5|-|TRBD2
CASTGTRSGELFF
TGTGCCAGCACAGGGACTAGATCCGGGGAGCTGTTTTTT
>TRBJ1-2|TRBV27|-|-
CASRGLGGYGYTF
TGTGCCAGCAGAGGGTTGGGGGGGTATGGCTACACCTTC
>TRBJ1-1|TRBV7-3|-|-
CASSFLQGVSRVNTEAFF
TGTGCCAGCAGCTTCTTACAGGGCGTATCAAGGGTGAACACTGAAGCTTTCTTT
>TRBJ2-7|TRBV7-6|few|TRBD2
CASSLAVTSGGLSSYEQYF
TGTGCCAGCAGCTTAGCGGTGACTAGCGGGGGGCTTAGCTCCTACGAGCAGTACTTC
>TRBJ2-3|TRBV7-2|few|TRBD2
CASSLRTSIPGAPTDTQYF
TGTGCCAGCAGCTTACGGACTAGCATACCGGGAGCCCCCACAGATACGCAGTATTTT
>TRBJ2-5|TRBV4-3|-|TRBD1
CASSLGQGLKTQYF
TGCGCCAGCAGCCTAGGACAGGGGTTGAAGACCCAGTACTTC
>TRBJ1-4|TRBV10-3|-|TRBD1
CAISESTGREKLFF
TGTGCCATCAGTGAGTCGACAGGGCGGGAAAAACTGTTTTTT
>TRBJ2-1|TRBV27|-|TRBD2
CASSFSGRPYNEQFF
TGTGCCAGCAGTTTTAGCGGGAGACCCTACAATGAGCAGTTCTTC
>TRBJ1-4|TRBV7-2|-|-
CASSLNLETEKLFF
TGTGCCAGCAGCTTAAATCTCGAAACAGAAAAACTGTTTTTT
>TRBJ1-1|TRBV5-1|-|-
CASSALTNTEAFF
TGCGCCAGCAGCGCCCTAACGAACACTGAAGCTTTCTTT
>TRBJ1-2|TRBV18|few|-
CASSLGRDGYTF
TGTGCCAGCTCTCTAGGCCGGGATGGCTACACCTTC
>TRBJ2-7|TRBV14|-|TRBD1
CASSQIQGISYEQYF
TGTGCCAGCAGCCAAATACAGGGGATCTCCTACGAGCAGTACTTC
>TRBJ2-1|TRBV28|-|-
CAIRLGSSYNEQFF
TGTGCCATCCGACTCGGGAGCTCCTACAATGAGCAGTTCTTC
>TRBJ2-7|TRBV6-5|-|-
CASSYSGAYEQYF
TGTGCCAGCAGTTACTCGGGGGCCTACGAGCAGTACTTC
>TRBJ2-1|TRBV29-1|-|TRBD2
CSVAGLAGEQFF
TGCAGCGTCGCGGGACTAGCGGGTGAGCAGTTCTTC
>TRBJ2-3|TRBV7-2|-|TRBD2
CASSFPPGLATDTQYF
TGTGCCAGCAGCTTTCCCCCGGGACTAGCAACAGATACGCAGTATTTT
>TRBJ1-1|TRBV30|-|TRBD1
CALRSGTGFMNTEAFF
TGTGCCCTGAGGTCCGGGACAGGGTTTATGAACACTGAAGCTTTCTTT
>TRBJ2-7|TRBV30|once|TRBD1
CASGSGGTGDEQYF
TGTGCTTCAGGGTCTGGCGGGACAGGGGACGAGCAGTACTTC